This record concerns one T cell receptor (beta chain) sequence. This study enrolled people aged about 18 to 90 from 24 US geographic areas. Using immunoSEQ multiplex PCR, the repertoire was profiled, and TCRdb retains in-frame clones only, with some absent. Of around 200,000 clones in the sample, about 84% were seen once. The sample comes from a study of blood T cell repertoires in COVID-19. Study in general: The analysed material was cDNA or gDNA that came from T cells, B-cell-depleted T cells, or PBMCs.

Germline lookup yields CDR1 GTSNPN and CDR2 SVGIG (reference sequence). This CDR3 contains 13 residues. The junction had 5 bases not matched to a gene; V was cut back by 5 bases and J by 6 bases. V usage is TRBV30 and J usage is TRBJ2-4, with TRBD1 identical over 9 bases. This TCR was sampled from a man between 40 and 49 years old with acute COVID-19. The sequenced sample was PBMCs or T cells enriched from blood (not recorded which). Here the CDR3 reads CAWETGGGNIQYF. The CDR3, as DNA: TGTGCCTGGGAGACAGGGGGAGGAAACATTCAGTACTTC.